The clone carrying this T cell receptor beta chain was recorded a few times. Researchers ran the PCR with 60 Vbeta and 13 Jbeta primers. Only in-frame clones appear in the TCRdb table, and some are missing; sequencing was by immunoSEQ multiplex PCR. The table includes 110,000 to 150,000 clones, 80% to 85% detected once. The V and J ends lost 5 bases and 7 bases, in that order; junction bases with no gene match: 4. CDR1 and CDR2 (germline): MNHEY, SMNVEV (reference sequence). This CDR3 has 13 residues. The data were obtained in a study of cytomegalovirus exposure and HLA in healthy donors. Sequencing used PBMCs. This chain uses TRBV27 with TRBJ1-5, with 8 bases that match TRBD1. The clonotype comes from a female donor in good health and CMV-seronegative. The CDR3 DNA sequence: TGTGCCAGCAGTCCAGGGGGCAGACAGCCCCAGCATTTT. As protein: CASSPGGRQPQHF.